The 18 T cell receptor beta chains in this list originate from one sample, sequenced in a study of T cell clonality in common variable immunodeficiency. Profiled with immunoSEQ multiplex PCR; TCRdb holds only in-frame clones, not every one. Sampling found some 38,000 clones, none seen once. The sequencing input was peripheral blood mononuclear cells. The receptors were sampled from a person aged 18 to 69 in good health.

This clone occurred a few times. Sequencing ends 3 residues short of the CDR3 end; the germline J gene provides the rest. This sequence joins TRBV7-2 and TRBJ1-1, with a tentative D call TRBD1 (6 bases). The V end lost 3 bases, the J end lost 3 bases, and 14 bases lay between the germline ends. The germline CDR1 and CDR2 sequences are SGHTA and FQGNSA. This CDR3 is built from 15 residues. The CDR3 loop is CASSFGWTAHTEAFF. CDR3 DNA (partial): TGTGCCAGCAGCTTTGGATGGACAGCCCACACTGAA.

In the case of this clone: The read finishes 3 residues shy of the CDR3 end, and the germline J gene is used to complete it. The gene calls are TRBV20-1 and TRBJ2-7; TRBD2 matches at 8 bases. CDR1 DFQATT and CDR2 SNEGSKA come from the germline V gene (reference sequence). The length of the CDR3 is 15 residues. J lost 3 bases, V lost 3 bases, and 10 bases had no gene match. The CDR3 bases that were read are TGCAGTGCTAGCCTAGCGGGTGGGACCTTCTACGAG. It translates to CSASLAGGTFYE. The whole CDR3 reads CSASLAGGTFYEQYF.

This clone was observed many times. The sequenced fragment ends 3 residues before the CDR3 boundary, so the rest is inferred from the germline J gene. J is TRBJ2-1 and V is TRBV7-8; 10 bases line up with TRBD2. The CDR3 runs to 15 residues. CDR1 is SGHVS and CDR2 is FQNEAQ in the germline V gene. V trimming: 5 bases; J trimming: 7 bases; junction bases outside the gene matches: 8. The part of the CDR3 DNA that was read is TGTGCCAGCAGCCAACTAGCGGGACTCGTAAATGAG. This encodes CASSQLAGLVNE. The whole CDR3 reads CASSQLAGLVNEQFF.

This clone was seen at least ten times. The CDR3 extends 3 residues past the end of the read, so its final part is completed from the germline J gene. The V gene is TRBV20-1, the J gene TRBJ2-3; 11 bases fit TRBD2. The CDR3 runs to 14 residues. V gave up 5 bases and J gave up 6 bases; unmatched junction bases: 7. Germline CDR1 and CDR2: DFQATT and SNEGSKA (reference sequence). The sequenced part of the CDR3 DNA is TGCAGTGCTCTCTTAGCGGGAGGGGTGGATACG. Translated, it gives CSALLAGGVDT. In full, the CDR3 reads CSALLAGGVDTQYF.

This clone has ten or more counts. Sequencing ends 3 residues short of the CDR3 end; the germline J gene provides the rest. The gene calls are TRBV18 and TRBJ2-1; 8 nucleotides match TRBD2. Germline V CDR1 and CDR2: KGHSH, LQKENI. This CDR3 has 15 amino acids. Trimming at V came to 2 bases and at J to 5 bases, leaving 5 bases not matched to a gene. The CDR3 loop is CASSPTSGTNNEQFF. The CDR3 DNA, read in part, is TGTGCCAGCTCACCAACTAGCGGAACTAACAATGAG.

A few counts support this clone. The read is 3 residues too short to cover the CDR3 end, so that end is filled in from the germline J gene. The chain couples TRBV19 to TRBJ2-2; 9 bases agree with TRBD1. The CDR3 is 15 residues long. Per the germline V gene, CDR1 is LNHDA and CDR2 is SQIVND (reference sequence). The CDR3 DNA, read in part, is TGTGCCAGTATTCAGCTCCGGGACAGGGTTGAAAAG. It specifies CASIQLRDRVEK. The CDR3 reads in full as CASIQLRDRVEKLFF. Filled out from reference TRBV19 and TRBJ2-2, the complete variable domain reads DGGITQSPKYLFRKEGQNVTLSCEQNLNHDAMYWYRQDPGQGLRLIYYSQIVNDFQKGDIAEGYSVSREKKESFPLTVTSAQKNPTAFYLCASIQLRDRVEKLFFGEGSRLTVL.

This clone was recorded many times. The CDR3 goes on 3 residues after the read ends, and that part is filled in from the germline J gene. The rearrangement links TRBV19 to TRBJ2-1, with TRBD2 identical over 9 bases. CDR1 is LNHDA and CDR2 is SQIVND in the germline V gene (reference sequence). After removal of 3 bases from V and 7 bases from J, the junction contained 7 bases not matched to a gene. There are 15 residues in the CDR3. CDR3 DNA (partial): TGTGCCAGTAGTATGGGTAGCGGGAGAAGGAATGAG. Protein sequence: CASSMGSGRRNE. The CDR3 in its entirety is CASSMGSGRRNEQFF.

This clone was observed at least ten times. CDR3 loop: CASSLGDSLNTGELFF. The sequenced part of the CDR3 DNA is TGCGCCAGCAGCTTGGGGGACAGCCTAAACACCGGGGAG. The chain joins TRBV5-1 to TRBJ2-2; 7 bases are shared with TRBD1. The read ends 3 residues before the CDR3 terminus; that terminus is restored from the germline J gene. With V trimmed by 0 bases and J by 2 bases, 4 bases remained unmatched. Germline V gene lookup returns CDR1 SGHRS and CDR2 YFSETQ. The CDR3 has 16 residues.

This clone was seen more than once but under ten times. The sequenced CDR3 bases are TGTGCCAGCAGCGCAACGTCGAGCGGGGGCTACAATGAG. Its translation: CASSATSSGGYNE. The entire CDR3 protein reads CASSATSSGGYNEQFF. The chain uses TRBV6-4 and TRBJ2-1, with 8 bases that match TRBD2. The observed sequence ends 3 residues before the CDR3 terminus, with the missing tail filled in from the germline J gene. Germline V lookup: CDR1 MRHNA, CDR2 SNTAGT. Germline trimming cut 6 bases from V and 3 bases from J; bases unmatched to any gene: 10. The length of the CDR3 is 16 residues.

This clone came up many times. Read sequence stops 3 residues before the CDR3 end, and the germline J gene provides the missing end. This sequence joins TRBV10-3 and TRBJ2-5, with 9 bases fitting TRBD1. CDR1 is ENHRY, CDR2 SYGVKD, per germline. There are 16 residues in the CDR3. The V gene end was trimmed by 3 bases and the J gene end by 5 bases; junction bases not matched to a gene: 10. This CDR3 reads CAISDQEQGAWETQYF. The CDR3 DNA, read in part, is TGTGCCATCAGTGATCAAGAACAGGGGGCGTGGGAGACC.

CDR3 protein: CASSSRQENTIYF. The sequenced CDR3 bases are TGTGCCAGCAGCTCCCGACAGGAAAACACC. The chain joins TRBV7-9 to TRBJ1-3; D is possibly TRBD1 (6 bases). The read falls 3 residues short of the CDR3 end, and the missing part is taken from the germline J gene. This CDR3 contains 13 residues. The V gene's germline CDR1 is SEHNR and CDR2 FQNEAQ (reference sequence). V dropped 4 bases and J dropped 6 bases, with 10 bases sitting between them.

This clone came up many times. The read stops 3 residues short of the end of the CDR3; the missing end is completed from the germline J gene. This rearrangement joins TRBV19 to TRBJ2-5, with 7 bases that match TRBD2. With V trimmed by 6 bases and J by 2 bases, 9 bases remained unmatched. The CDR3 extends over 15 amino acids. Germline V gene sequence: CDR1 LNHDA, CDR2 SQIVND (reference sequence). The covered CDR3 bases are TGTGCCAGTAGCATCCGGGACTACAGACAAGAGACC. This sequence encodes CASSIRDYRQET. Given in full, the CDR3 is CASSIRDYRQETQYF.

This clone was counted ten times or more. The sequence runs out 3 residues before the end of the CDR3; the remainder is reconstructed from the germline J gene. The chain is built from TRBV20-1 and TRBJ2-7; D ambiguous. V gave up 8 bases and J gave up 2 bases, with 13 bases separating them. This CDR3 is 12 amino acids long. From germline, CDR1 is DFQATT and CDR2 SNEGSKA (reference sequence). Incomplete CDR3 DNA: TGCAGTCGTATTACAGATACCTACGAG. This translates into CSRITDTYE. From start to end, the CDR3 is CSRITDTYEQYF.

This clone was recorded many times. Other DNA sequences from this sample encode an identical CDR3 as well. CDR3: CAWSRGPEAFF. The CDR3 bases that were read are TGTGCCTGGAGTAGGGGTCCTGAA. This chain links TRBV30 with TRBJ1-1, with a possible D match to TRBD1 (5 bases). Read coverage stops 3 residues before the CDR3 terminus; the germline J gene supplies the remainder. Trimming pared 2 bases from V and 6 bases from J, leaving 7 bases between. The germline CDR1 and CDR2 sequences are GTSNPN and SVGIG (reference sequence). CDR3 length: 11 residues. The full variable domain, its missing parts supplied by reference TRBV30 and TRBJ1-1, is SQTIHQWPATLVQPVGSPLSLECTVEGTSNPNLYWYRQAAGRGLQLLFYSVGIGQISSEVPQNLSASRPQDRQFILSSKKLLLSDSGFYLCAWSRGPEAFFGQGTRLTVV.

This clone was seen many times. The CDR3 end is not reached by the read, which stops 3 residues before it; the germline J gene fills it in. Other DNA sequences within the sample encode an identical CDR3. The genes are TRBV2 and TRBJ1-3; D ambiguous. The CDR3 loop spans 15 amino acids. V dropped 6 bases and J dropped 4 bases, with 16 bases sitting between them. CDR1 SNHLY and CDR2 FYNNEI come from the germline V gene. The chain's CDR3 is CASRASGIGGNTIYF. The sequenced CDR3 bases are TGTGCCAGCAGGGCGAGCGGGATTGGAGGAAACACC.

Many counts were recorded for this clone. The read falls 3 residues short of the CDR3 end, and the missing part is taken from the germline J gene. The V gene is TRBV28, the J gene TRBJ1-5, with 8 positions matching TRBD1. The CDR3 has 15 residues. Germline V gene lookup returns CDR1 MDHEN and CDR2 SYDVKM. V lost 5 bases and J lost 1; bases outside the gene matches: 4. This CDR3 reads CASSGNRGSNQPQHF. The sequenced part of the CDR3 DNA is TGTGCCAGCAGTGGTAACAGGGGGAGCAATCAGCCC.

This clone was detected ten times or more. The read comes to an end 3 residues before the CDR3 does, leaving the germline J gene to fill in the end. Other DNA sequences in this sample translate to the same CDR3. The chain has TRBV18 and TRBJ2-1; the match to TRBD2 covers 7 bases. Germline CDR1 and CDR2: KGHSH and LQKENI. This CDR3 has 16 residues. The junction had 10 bases not matched to a gene; V was cut back by 3 bases and J by 5 bases. The chain's CDR3 is CASSPRRGSRDNEQFF. The CDR3 bases that were read are TGTGCCAGCTCACCCCGCCGCGGGAGTCGCGACAATGAG.

This clone was recorded at least ten times. The read terminates 3 residues ahead of where the CDR3 ends, so the germline J gene completes it. J is TRBJ1-2 and V is TRBV20-1; TRBD1 is a possible D gene (6 bases). V was shortened by 2 bases and J by 5 bases, with 12 bases between the two germline ends. CDR3 size: 13 residues. CDR1 DFQATT and CDR2 SNEGSKA come from the germline V gene (reference sequence). CDR3: CSARLGQTYGYTF. The DNA read from the CDR3 is TGCAGTGCTAGATTAGGACAGACTTATGGC.